This TCR beta chain derives from a study of regulatory T cells in long-lasting Graves disease. The overall study: Persistent cases took antithyroid drugs over 5 years and stayed TSH receptor antibody positive. Study-level findings and limits: More public clonotypes were shared by persistent patients (2,741) than by new patients (approximately 1,000).

Indicated time point: persistent/refractory GD, antithyroid drugs over 5 years with positive TRAb. PBMC RNA was the source of the TCR library. Recruitment took place at an endocrinology department in Xi'an, China. The TCR beta library used iRepertoire HTBI primers with Arm-PCR amplification of CDR3. Each CDR3 protein is one row after TCRdb ran MiXCR on the multiplex PCR reads. The data hold a few hundred thousand distinct CDR3 sequences, with about a quarter observed a single time. This CDR3 spans 16 amino acids. Germline V lookup: CDR1 SEHNR, CDR2 FQNEAQ (reference sequence). The V gene lost 5 bases and the J gene lost 1 base, with 17 bases spanning the gap. A few counts support this clonotype. Antigen specificity is unknown.

This sample comprised peripheral blood mononuclear cells (PBMCs), obtained when the disease was refractory, from a patient treated with antithyroid drugs. The chain links TRBV7-9 to TRBJ2-5; a weak D match, TRBD2 (6 bases). This TCR was recovered from a female donor with Graves disease. In DNA form, the CDR3 reads TGTGCCAGCAGCCCCGTTATGGGGGGAACCCAAGAGACCCAGTACTTC. This gives the protein CASSPVMGGTQETQYF.